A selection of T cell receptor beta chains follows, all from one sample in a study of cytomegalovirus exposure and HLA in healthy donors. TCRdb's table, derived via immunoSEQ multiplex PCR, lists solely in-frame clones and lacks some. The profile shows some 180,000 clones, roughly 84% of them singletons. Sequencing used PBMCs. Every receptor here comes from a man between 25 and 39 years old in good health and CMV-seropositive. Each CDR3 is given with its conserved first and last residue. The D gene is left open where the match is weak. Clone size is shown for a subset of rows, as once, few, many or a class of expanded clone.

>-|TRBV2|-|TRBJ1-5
TGTGCCAGCAGTGGACAGGGCAATCAGCCCCAGCATTTT
CASSGQGNQPQHF
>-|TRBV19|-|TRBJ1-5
TGTGCCAGTAGTCAAATACAGGGTTGGAGCAATCAGCCCCAGCATTTT
CASSQIQGWSNQPQHF
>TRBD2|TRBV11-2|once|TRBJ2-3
TGTGCCAGCAGCTCCGGGACTAGCGGGATACCTGATACGCAGTATTTT
CASSSGTSGIPDTQYF
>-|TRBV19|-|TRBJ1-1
TGTGCCAGTAGTATAGAAGGGGAACCGCACACTGAAGCTTTCTTT
CASSIEGEPHTEAFF
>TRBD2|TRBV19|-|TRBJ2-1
TGTGCCAGTAGCGGTGGCGGGAGGTACAATGAGCAGTTCTTC
CASSGGGRYNEQFF
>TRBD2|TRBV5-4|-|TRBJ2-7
TGTGCCAGCAGTCTGACTAGCGGGAGGCCCCCCTACGAGCAGTACTTC
CASSLTSGRPPYEQYF
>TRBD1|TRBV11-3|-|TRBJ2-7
TGTGCCAGCAGCCCTCGGACAGGGGAAGGCTACGAGCAGTACTTC
CASSPRTGEGYEQYF
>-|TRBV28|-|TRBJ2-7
TGTGCCAGCAGTACATCAGGTTACCACTACGAGCAGTACTTC
CASSTSGYHYEQYF
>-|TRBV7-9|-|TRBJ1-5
TGTGCCAGCAGCTTAGGGCAGGCGCCCCAGCATTTT
CASSLGQAPQHF
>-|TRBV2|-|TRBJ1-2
TGTGCCAGCAGTGAGTACAGTATGAGCGGCTACACCTTC
CASSEYSMSGYTF
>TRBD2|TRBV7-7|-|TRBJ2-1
TGTGCTAGCAGCCCCTTTGCGGGGGTCTCTAATGAGCAGTTCTTC
CASSPFAGVSNEQFF
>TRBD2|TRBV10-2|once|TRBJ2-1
TGCGCCAGCAGACCACTGGCTAGCGGGAGGGCCGATAATGAGCAGTTCTTC
CASRPLASGRADNEQFF
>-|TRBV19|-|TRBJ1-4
TGTGCCAGTAGTGAACAGAATAATGAAAAACTGTTTTTT
CASSEQNNEKLFF
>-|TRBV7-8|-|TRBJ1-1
TGTGCCAGCAGCACCAACAGGGATGGTGAAGCTTTCTTT
CASSTNRDGEAFF
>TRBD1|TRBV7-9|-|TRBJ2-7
TGTGCCAGCAGCTTAGAAGGGACAGGGACCTACGAGCAGTACTTC
CASSLEGTGTYEQYF
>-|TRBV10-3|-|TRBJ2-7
TGTGCCATCAGTGAGCCGGAGGGGTCCGACGAGCAGTACTTC
CAISEPEGSDEQYF
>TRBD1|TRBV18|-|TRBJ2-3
TGTGCCAGCTCCCCGACAGGGGCGACAGATACGCAGTATTTT
CASSPTGATDTQYF
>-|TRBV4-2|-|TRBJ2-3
TGTGCCAGCAGCCTACAACAGACCGCTAGCACAGATACGCAGTATTTT
CASSLQQTASTDTQYF
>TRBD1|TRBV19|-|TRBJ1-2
TGTGCCAGTAGTATAAGTGGGTGGAATGAGGGGGCAGACTATGGCTACACCTTC
CASSISGWNEGADYGYTF
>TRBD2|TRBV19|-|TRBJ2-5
TGTGCCAGTAGTGTTCCGGGACTAGCGGAGGAGACCCAGTACTTC
CASSVPGLAEETQYF
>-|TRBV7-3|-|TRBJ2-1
TGTGCCAGCAGCTTAGCCTGGAGTCCTAACAATGAGCAGTTCTTC
CASSLAWSPNNEQFF
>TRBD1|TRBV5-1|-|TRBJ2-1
TGCGCCAGCAGCTTGGGGACAGGGGGCAGGGAGCAGTTCTTC
CASSLGTGGREQFF
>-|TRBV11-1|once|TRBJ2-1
TGTGCCAGCAGCTCCTTTTTAGGGGGGGAGGGTGAGCAGTTCTTC
CASSSFLGGEGEQFF
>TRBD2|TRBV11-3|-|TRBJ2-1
TGTGCCAGCAGCTTAGAGACTAGCCCCGCGAATGAGCAGTTCTTC
CASSLETSPANEQFF
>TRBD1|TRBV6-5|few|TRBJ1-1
TGTGCCAGCAGACACCGGGACAGGAACACTGAAGCTTTCTTT
CASRHRDRNTEAFF
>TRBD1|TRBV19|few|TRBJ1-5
TGTGCCAGTAGTATCACCGGGACAGGGATTCAGCCCCAGCATTTT
CASSITGTGIQPQHF
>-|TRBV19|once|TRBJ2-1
TGTGCCTCCTCACCGGGACTGGACGCGTACAATGAGCAGTTCTTC
CASSPGLDAYNEQFF
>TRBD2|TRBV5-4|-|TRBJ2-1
TGTGCCAGCACCCCGACTAGCGGGAGGTCCAATGAGCAGTTCTTC
CASTPTSGRSNEQFF
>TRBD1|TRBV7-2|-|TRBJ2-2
TGTGCCAGCAGCTTAACTCAGGGGGCGACCGGGGAGCTGTTTTTT
CASSLTQGATGELFF
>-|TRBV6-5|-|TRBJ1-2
TGTGCCACCGCAAGACAGGAATTGAATGGCTACACCTTC
CATARQELNGYTF
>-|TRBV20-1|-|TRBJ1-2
TGCAGTACCCCGGGTACTTATGGCTACACCTTC
CSTPGTYGYTF
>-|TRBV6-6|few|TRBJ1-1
TGTGCCAGCAGTTACTCGAGTTCAGGAGGGCACCGGGAAGCTTTCTTT
CASSYSSSGGHREAFF
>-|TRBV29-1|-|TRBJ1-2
TGCAGCGTTGAACAGGTCTATGGCTACACCTTC
CSVEQVYGYTF
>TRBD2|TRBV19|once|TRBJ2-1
TGTGCCAGTAGTATACACCGAGGGACTAGCGGCGACAATGAGCAGTTCTTC
CASSIHRGTSGDNEQFF
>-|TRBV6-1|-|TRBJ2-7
TGTGCCAGCAGTCACTACGAGCAGTACTTC
CASSHYEQYF
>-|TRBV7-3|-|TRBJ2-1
TGTGCCAGCAGCCAGTCATCCAATGAGCAGTTCTTC
CASSQSSNEQFF
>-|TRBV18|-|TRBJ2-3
TGTGCCAGCTCACCTCCCAATCGGGGCACAGATACGCAGTATTTT
CASSPPNRGTDTQYF
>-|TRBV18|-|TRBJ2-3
TGTGCCAGCTCACCGCTTCGGGGAGTCAGCACAGATACGCAGTATTTT
CASSPLRGVSTDTQYF
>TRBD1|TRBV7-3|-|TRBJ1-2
TGTGCCAGCAGTTTATCCTGGGACAGTAACTATGGCTACACCTTC
CASSLSWDSNYGYTF
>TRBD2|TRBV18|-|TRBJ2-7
TGTGCCAGCTCACCACCGGGGGGGGTTCGGAACTACGAGCAGTACTTC
CASSPPGGVRNYEQYF
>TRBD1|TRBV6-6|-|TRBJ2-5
TGTGCCAGCAGTATCGACAGGGTAGGGGAGACCCAGTACTTC
CASSIDRVGETQYF
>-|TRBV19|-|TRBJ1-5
TGTGCCAGTACCCTTGGGGGAGGTAGACCCCAGCATTTT
CASTLGGGRPQHF
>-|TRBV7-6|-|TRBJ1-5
TGTGCCAGCAGCTCGAGAGTTAATCAGCCCCAGCATTTT
CASSSRVNQPQHF
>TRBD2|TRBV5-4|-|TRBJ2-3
TGTGCCAGCAGCTTGGCCACAGCGGGGGGAGATACGCAGTATTTT
CASSLATAGGDTQYF
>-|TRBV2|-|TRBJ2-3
TGTGCCAGCATGAACAGTCCAACAGATACGCAGTATTTT
CASMNSPTDTQYF
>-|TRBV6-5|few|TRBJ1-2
TGTGCCAGCAGCTCCCGACAGGAGCTCCACTATGGCTACACCTTC
CASSSRQELHYGYTF
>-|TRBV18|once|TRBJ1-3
TGTGCCAGCTCACCCCTAACCGGGATGAACCAGGTCGGCGGAAACACCATATATTTT
CASSPLTGMNQVGGNTIYF
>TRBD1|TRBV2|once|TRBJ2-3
TGTGCCAGCAGTGACACCGACAGGGAAACAGATACGCAGTATTTT
CASSDTDRETDTQYF
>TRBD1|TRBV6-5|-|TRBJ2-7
TGTGCCAGCAGGACAGGGTTTGGCTACGAGCAGTACTTC
CASRTGFGYEQYF
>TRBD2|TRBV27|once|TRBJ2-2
TGTGCCAGCAGTTCGGGACTAGCGGGAGCGTTGATAGCCGGGGAGCTGTTTTTT
CASSSGLAGALIAGELFF
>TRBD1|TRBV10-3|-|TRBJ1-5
TGTGCCATCAGTGAGCTCACAGGGGGTCAGCCCCAGCATTTT
CAISELTGGQPQHF
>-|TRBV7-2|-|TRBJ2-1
TGTGCCAGCAGCTTAGCGGGGGCGCGAAATGATGAGCAGTTCTTC
CASSLAGARNDEQFF
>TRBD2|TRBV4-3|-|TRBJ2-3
TGCGCCAGCAGCCAATACCTAGCGGGAGTGTCGGATACGCAGTATTTT
CASSQYLAGVSDTQYF
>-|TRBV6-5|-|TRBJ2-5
TGTGCCAGCAGCCCACTCGACTATTATGGGGAGACCCAGTACTTC
CASSPLDYYGETQYF
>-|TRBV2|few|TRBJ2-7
TGTGCCAGCAGTGAACAGGGTAGCTCCTACGAGCAGTACTTC
CASSEQGSSYEQYF
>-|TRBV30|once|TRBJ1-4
TGTGCCTGGAGTACGTTGGGAGGGGACGACGGCGACGGAAAACTGTTTTTT
CAWSTLGGDDGDGKLFF
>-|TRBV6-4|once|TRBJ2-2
TGTGCCAGCAGTACAGGGTTCCCCGGGGAGCTGTTTTTT
CASSTGFPGELFF
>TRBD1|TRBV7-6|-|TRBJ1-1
TGTGCCAGCAGCTTAACGACAGGGCGGACTGAAGCTTTCTTT
CASSLTTGRTEAFF
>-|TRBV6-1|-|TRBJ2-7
TGTGCCAGCTGTAGGGGAATCCCCCTAGACTACGAGCAGTACTTC
CASCRGIPLDYEQYF